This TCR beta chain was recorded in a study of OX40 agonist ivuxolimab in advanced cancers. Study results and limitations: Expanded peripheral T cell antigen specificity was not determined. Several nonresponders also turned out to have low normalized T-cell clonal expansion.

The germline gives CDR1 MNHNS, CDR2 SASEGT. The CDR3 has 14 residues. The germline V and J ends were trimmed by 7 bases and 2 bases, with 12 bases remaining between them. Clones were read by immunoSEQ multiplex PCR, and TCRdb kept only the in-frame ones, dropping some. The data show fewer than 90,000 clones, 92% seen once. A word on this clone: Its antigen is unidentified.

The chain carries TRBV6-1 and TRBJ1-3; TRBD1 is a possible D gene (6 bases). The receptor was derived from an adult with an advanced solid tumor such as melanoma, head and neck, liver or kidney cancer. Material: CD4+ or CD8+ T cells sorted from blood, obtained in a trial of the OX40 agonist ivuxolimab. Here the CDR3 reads CASIRPGAGNTIYF. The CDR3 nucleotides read TGTGCCAGCATCAGGCCAGGGGCTGGAAACACCATATATTTT.